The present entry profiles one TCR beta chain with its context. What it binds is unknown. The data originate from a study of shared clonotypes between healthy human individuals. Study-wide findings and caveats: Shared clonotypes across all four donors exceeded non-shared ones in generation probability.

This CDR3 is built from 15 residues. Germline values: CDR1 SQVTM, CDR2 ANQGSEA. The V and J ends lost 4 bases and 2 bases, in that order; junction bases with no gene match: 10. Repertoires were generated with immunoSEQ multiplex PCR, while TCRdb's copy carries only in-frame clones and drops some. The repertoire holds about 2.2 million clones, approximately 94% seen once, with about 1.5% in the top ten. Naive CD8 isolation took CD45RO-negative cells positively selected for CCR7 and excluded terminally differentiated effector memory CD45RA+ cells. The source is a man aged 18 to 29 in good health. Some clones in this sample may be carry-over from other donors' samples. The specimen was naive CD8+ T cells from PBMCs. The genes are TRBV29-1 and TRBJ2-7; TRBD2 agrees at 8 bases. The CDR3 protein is CSVVGGTSSTYEQYF. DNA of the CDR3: TGCAGCGTTGTAGGAGGGACTAGTTCCACCTACGAGCAGTACTTC.